This T cell receptor (beta chain) was retrieved from a study of identical twins. V lost 4 bases and J lost 4, with 14 bases in between. This CDR3 comprises 14 residues. TCRdb recomputed calls from the 5' RACE reads with MiXCR, one row per CDR3 protein. The sample has about 690,000 distinct CDR3 sequences; 21% are singletons. The same data also went into a second study, on T cells expressing NK-cell markers. As reported in that work: The study found these clonotypes also leading the CD3+CD56-NKG2C+ fraction in a handful of donors.

V and J are TRBV12-3 or TRBV12-4 and TRBJ2-7; D may be TRBD1 (5 bases). The receptor was isolated from a woman between 18 and 29 years old in good health. The source material was PBMCs. CDR3 DNA: TGTGCCAGCAGTTCGCCTCGGTCAGGGTACGAGCAGTACTTC. Residues: CASSSPRSGYEQYF.